What follows describes a single TCR beta chain. The antigen is unknown. Trimming shortened V by 2 bases and J by 4 bases, and 17 bases separated the two germline ends. The CDR3 is made up of 16 amino acids. Germline CDR1 reads KGHSH; CDR2 reads LQKENI. The data are from a study of T cell repertoires in cytomegalovirus infection. The overall study: Alongside well-studied HLA-B-restricted CMV epitopes, recently identified HLA-C-restricted CMV epitopes were also used. Matching HLA type and CMV infection were both indicated by public TCR beta signatures. General study points: Ex vivo, HLA-C-restricted CMV-specific TCR beta clonotypes prevailed over the rest of the response. Using cumulative public TCR beta family frequency, the authors identified those who carried CMV together with the relevant HLA.

TCRdb recomputed calls from the reads with MiXCR, one row per CDR3 protein. This sample yields approximately 910,000 distinct CDR3 sequences, of which around a third are seen a single time; about 14% belongs to the top ten. This chain links TRBV18 with TRBJ1-2; D gene ambiguous. This receptor was obtained from a human donor in good health (CMV status not recorded). Some clones in this sample may be carry-over from other donors' samples. The sequences come from cultured CD8+ T cells from PBMCs, collected from culture after CMV antigen stimulation. Here the CDR3 DNA reads TGTGCCAGCTCACCAGGAATGACCGACTTGGGCTATGGCTACACCTTC. Encoded protein: CASSPGMTDLGYGYTF.